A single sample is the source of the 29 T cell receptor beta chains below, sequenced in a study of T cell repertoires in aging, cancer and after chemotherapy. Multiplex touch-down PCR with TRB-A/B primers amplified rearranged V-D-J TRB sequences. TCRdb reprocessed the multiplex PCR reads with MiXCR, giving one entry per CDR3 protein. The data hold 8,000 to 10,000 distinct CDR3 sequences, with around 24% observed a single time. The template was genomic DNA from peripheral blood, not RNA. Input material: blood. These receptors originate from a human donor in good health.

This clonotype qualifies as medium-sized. The CDR3: CASSPRDRVTLGEQFF. The CDR3 DNA reads as TGTGCCAGCAGCCCGAGGGACAGGGTAACACTGGGTGAGCAGTTCTTC. This chain links TRBV7-2 with TRBJ2-1, with 9 bases identical to TRBD1. CDR1 and CDR2 (germline): SGHTA, FQGNSA. The V gene end was trimmed by 5 bases and the J gene end by 9 bases; junction bases not matched to a gene: 14. The CDR3 length is 16 residues.

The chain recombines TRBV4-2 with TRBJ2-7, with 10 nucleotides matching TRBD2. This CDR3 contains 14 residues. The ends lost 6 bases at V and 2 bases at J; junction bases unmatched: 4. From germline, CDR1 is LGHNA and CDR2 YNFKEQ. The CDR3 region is CASSPGTSAYEQYF. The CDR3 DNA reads TGTGCCAGCAGTCCCGGGACTAGCGCCTACGAGCAGTACTTC.

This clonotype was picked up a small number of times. The CDR3 sequence: CASSFQGRGTEAFF. CDR3 nucleotide sequence: TGTGCCAGCAGTTTCCAGGGGCGAGGCACTGAAGCTTTCTTT. The V call is TRBV28, the J call TRBJ1-1, with a tentative D call TRBD1 (6 bases). The V and J ends lost 3 bases and 4 bases respectively, with 12 bases between them. The length of the CDR3 is 14 residues. The germline V gene encodes CDR1 MDHEN and CDR2 SYDVKM.

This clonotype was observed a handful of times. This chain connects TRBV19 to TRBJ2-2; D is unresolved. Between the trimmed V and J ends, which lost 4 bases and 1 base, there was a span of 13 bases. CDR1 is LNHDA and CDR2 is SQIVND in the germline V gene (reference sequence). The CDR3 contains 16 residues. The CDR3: CASSNLGIMNTGELFF. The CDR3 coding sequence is TGTGCCAGTAGTAATTTGGGCATCATGAACACCGGGGAGCTGTTTTTT.

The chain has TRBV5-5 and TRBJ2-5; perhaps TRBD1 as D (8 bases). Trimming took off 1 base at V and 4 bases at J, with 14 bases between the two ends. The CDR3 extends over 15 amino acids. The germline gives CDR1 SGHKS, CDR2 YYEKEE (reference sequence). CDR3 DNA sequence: TGTGCCAGCAGCTTGATACAGGGGGGGGCAGAGACCCAGTACTTC. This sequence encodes CASSLIQGGAETQYF.

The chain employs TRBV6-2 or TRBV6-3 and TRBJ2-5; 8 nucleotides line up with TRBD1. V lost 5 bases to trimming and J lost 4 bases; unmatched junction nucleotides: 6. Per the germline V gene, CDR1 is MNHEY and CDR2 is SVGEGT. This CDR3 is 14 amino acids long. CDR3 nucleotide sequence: TGTGCCAGCAGTGGGACAGGTTGGGTAGAGACCCAGTACTTC. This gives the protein CASSGTGWVETQYF.

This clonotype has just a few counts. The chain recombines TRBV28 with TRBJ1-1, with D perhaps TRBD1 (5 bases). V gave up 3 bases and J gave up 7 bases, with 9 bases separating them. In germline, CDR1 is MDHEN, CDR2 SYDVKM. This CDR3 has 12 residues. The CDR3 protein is CASSLGGFEAFF. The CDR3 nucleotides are TGTGCCAGCAGTTTGGGGGGGTTTGAAGCTTTCTTT.

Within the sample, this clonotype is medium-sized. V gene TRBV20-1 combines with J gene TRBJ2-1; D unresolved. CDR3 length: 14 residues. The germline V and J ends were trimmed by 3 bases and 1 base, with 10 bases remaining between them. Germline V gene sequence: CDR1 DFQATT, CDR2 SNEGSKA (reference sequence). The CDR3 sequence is CSARPAISYNEQFF. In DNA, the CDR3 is TGCAGTGCTAGGCCAGCGATATCCTACAATGAGCAGTTCTTC.

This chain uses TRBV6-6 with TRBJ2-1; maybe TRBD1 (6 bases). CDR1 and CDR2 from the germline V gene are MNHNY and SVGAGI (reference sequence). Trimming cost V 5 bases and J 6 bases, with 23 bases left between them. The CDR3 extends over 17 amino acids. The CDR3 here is CASSVLSWGPGFNEQFF. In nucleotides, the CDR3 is TGTGCCAGCAGTGTACTGAGTTGGGGGCCAGGGTTCAATGAGCAGTTCTTC.

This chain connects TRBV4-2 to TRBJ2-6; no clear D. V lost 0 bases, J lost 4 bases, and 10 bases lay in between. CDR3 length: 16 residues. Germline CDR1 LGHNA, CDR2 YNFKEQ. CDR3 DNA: TGTGCCAGCAGCCAAGATGATGTGGCCGGGGCCAACGTCCTGACTTTC. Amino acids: CASSQDDVAGANVLTF.

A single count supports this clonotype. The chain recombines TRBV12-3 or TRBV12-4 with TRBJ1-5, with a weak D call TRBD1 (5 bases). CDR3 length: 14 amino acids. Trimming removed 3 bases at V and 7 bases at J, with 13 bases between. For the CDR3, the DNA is TGTGCCAGCAGTTTCTCGGGGGGAGGGCAGCCCCAGCATTTT. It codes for CASSFSGGGQPQHF.

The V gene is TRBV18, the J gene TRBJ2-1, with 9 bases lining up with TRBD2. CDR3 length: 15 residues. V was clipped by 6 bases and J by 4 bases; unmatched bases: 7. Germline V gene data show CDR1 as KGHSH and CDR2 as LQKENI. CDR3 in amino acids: CASSPSGMAYNEQFF. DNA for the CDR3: TGTGCCAGCTCTCCTAGCGGGATGGCGTACAATGAGCAGTTCTTC. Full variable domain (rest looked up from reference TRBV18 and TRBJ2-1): NAGVMQNPRHLVRRRGQEARLRCSPMKGHSHVYWYRQLPEEGLKFMVYLQKENIIDESGMPKERFSAEFPKEGPSILRIQQVVRGDSAAYFCASSPSGMAYNEQFFGPGTRLTVL.

In nucleotides, the CDR3 is TGTGCCAGCAGCTATCTGACAGGGGGTTATAGCAATCAGCCCCAGCATTTT. Residues: CASSYLTGGYSNQPQHF. This rearrangement joins TRBV5-8 to TRBJ1-5, with 9 positions matching TRBD1. The CDR3 length is 17 residues. V dropped 3 bases and J dropped 0; count of bases not matched to a gene: 7. CDR1 SGHTS and CDR2 YDEGEE come from the germline V gene.

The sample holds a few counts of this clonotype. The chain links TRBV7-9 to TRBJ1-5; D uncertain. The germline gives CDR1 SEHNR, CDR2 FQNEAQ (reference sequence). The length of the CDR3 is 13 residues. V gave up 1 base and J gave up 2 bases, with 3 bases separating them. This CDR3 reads CASSLDGNQPQHF. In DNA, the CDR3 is TGTGCCAGCAGCTTAGATGGCAATCAGCCCCAGCATTTT. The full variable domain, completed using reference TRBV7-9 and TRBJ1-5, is DTGVSQNPRHKITKRGQNVTFRCDPISEHNRLYWYRQTLGQGPEFLTYFQNEAQLEKSRLLSDRFSAERPKGSFSTLEIQRTEQGDSAMYLCASSLDGNQPQHFGDGTRLSIL.

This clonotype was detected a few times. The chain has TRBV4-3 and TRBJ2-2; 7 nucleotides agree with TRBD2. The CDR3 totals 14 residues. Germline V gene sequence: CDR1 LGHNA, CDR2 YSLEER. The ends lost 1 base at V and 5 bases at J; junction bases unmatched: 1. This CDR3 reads CASSQGSGTGELFF. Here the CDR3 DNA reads TGCGCCAGCAGCCAAGGTAGCGGGACCGGGGAGCTGTTTTTT.

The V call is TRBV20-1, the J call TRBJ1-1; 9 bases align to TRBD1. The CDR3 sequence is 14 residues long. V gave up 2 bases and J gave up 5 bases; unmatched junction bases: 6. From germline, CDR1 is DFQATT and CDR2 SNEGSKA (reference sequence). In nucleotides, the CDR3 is TGCAGTGCTAGACCGAGACAGGGGGATACTGAAGCTTTCTTT. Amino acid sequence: CSARPRQGDTEAFF.

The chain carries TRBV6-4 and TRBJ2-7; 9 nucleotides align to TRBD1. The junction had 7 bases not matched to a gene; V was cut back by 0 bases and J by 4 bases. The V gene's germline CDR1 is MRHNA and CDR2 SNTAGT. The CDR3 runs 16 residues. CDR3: CASSDSITGGWYEQYF. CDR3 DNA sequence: TGTGCCAGCAGTGACTCGATAACAGGGGGCTGGTACGAGCAGTACTTC.

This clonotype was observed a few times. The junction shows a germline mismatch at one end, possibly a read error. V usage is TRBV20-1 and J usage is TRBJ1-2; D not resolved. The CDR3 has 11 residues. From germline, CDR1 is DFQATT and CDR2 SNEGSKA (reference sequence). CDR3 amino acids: CSARDNNGYTF. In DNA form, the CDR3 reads TGCAGTGCTAGAGATAACAATGGCTACACCTTC.

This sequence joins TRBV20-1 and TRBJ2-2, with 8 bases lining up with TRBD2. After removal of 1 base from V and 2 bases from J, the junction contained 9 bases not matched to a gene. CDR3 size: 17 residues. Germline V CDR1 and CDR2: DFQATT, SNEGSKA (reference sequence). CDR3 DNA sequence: TGCAGTGCTAGAGTGGGGACTAGAGGGCGTAACACCGGGGAGCTGTTTTTT. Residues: CSARVGTRGRNTGELFF.

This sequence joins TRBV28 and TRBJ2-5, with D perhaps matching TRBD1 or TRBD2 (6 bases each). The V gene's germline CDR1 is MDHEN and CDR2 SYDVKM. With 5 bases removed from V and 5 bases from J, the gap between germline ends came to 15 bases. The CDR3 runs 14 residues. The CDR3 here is CASSPGALVETQYF. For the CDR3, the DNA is TGTGCCAGCAGTCCGGGGGCCCTGGTTGAGACCCAGTACTTC.

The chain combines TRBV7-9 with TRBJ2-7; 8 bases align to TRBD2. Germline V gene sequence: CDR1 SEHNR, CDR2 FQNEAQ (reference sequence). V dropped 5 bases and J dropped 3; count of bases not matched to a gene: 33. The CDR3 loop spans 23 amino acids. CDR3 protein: CASSHHSHFSFNGPSGRNYEQYF. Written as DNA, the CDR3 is TGTGCCAGCAGCCACCATTCTCACTTCTCCTTCAACGGGCCTAGCGGGCGTAACTACGAGCAGTACTTC.

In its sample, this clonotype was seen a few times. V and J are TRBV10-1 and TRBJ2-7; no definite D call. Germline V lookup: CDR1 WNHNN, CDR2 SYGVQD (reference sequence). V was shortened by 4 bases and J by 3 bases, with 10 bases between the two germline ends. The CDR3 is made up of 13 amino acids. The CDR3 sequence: CASSVQPFYEQYF. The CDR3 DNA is TGCGCCAGCAGTGTCCAGCCGTTCTACGAGCAGTACTTC.

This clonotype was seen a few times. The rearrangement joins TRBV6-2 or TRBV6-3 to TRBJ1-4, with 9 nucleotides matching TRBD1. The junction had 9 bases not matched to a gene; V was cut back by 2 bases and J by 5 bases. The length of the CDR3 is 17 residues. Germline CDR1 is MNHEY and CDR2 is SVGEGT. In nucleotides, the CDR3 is TGTGCCAGCAGTTACCCCCGGGACAGGGAACCCAATGAAAAACTGTTTTTT. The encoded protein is CASSYPRDREPNEKLFF.

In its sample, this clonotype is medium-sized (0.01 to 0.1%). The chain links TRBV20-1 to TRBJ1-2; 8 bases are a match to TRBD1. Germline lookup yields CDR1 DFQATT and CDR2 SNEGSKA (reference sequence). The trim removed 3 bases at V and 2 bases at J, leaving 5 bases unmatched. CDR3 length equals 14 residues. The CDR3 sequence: CSASGDRRNYGYTF. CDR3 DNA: TGCAGTGCTAGTGGGGACAGGAGAAACTATGGCTACACCTTC.

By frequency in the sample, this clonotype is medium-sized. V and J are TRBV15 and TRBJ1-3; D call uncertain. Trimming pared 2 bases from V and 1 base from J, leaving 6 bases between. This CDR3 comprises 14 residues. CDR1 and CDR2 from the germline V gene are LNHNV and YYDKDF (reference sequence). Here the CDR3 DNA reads TGTGCCACCAGCAGAAGAGCATCTGGAAACACCATATATTTT. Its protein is CATSRRASGNTIYF.

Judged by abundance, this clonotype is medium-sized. The CDR3 loop reads CSVDPRKGEGYGYTF. The CDR3 DNA reads TGCAGCGTTGACCCCAGGAAAGGGGAAGGCTATGGCTACACCTTC. The chain recombines TRBV29-1 with TRBJ1-2; tentative D call: TRBD1 (5 bases). Trimming stripped 3 bases from V and 4 bases from J, with 18 bases between. The V gene's germline CDR1 is SQVTM and CDR2 ANQGSEA. The CDR3 length is 15 residues.

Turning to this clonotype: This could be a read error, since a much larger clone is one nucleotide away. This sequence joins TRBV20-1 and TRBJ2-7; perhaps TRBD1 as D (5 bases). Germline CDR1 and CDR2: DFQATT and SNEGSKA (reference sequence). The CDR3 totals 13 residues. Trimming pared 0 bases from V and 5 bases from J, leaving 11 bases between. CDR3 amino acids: CSARDLRGHEQYF. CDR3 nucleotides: TGCAGTGCTAGAGATCTTAGGGGCCACGAGCAGTACTTC.

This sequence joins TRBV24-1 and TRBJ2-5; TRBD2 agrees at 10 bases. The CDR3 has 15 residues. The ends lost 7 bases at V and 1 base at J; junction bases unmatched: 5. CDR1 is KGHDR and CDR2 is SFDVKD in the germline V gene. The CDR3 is CATSLAGDPQETQYF. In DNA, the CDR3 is TGTGCCACCAGCCTAGCGGGAGACCCCCAAGAGACCCAGTACTTC.

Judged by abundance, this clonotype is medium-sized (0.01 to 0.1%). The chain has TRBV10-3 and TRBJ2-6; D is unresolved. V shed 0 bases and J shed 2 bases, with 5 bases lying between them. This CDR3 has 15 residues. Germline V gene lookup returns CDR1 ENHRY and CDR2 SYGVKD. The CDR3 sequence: CAISESGTGANVLTF. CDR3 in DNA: TGTGCCATCAGTGAGTCTGGAACTGGGGCCAACGTCCTGACTTTC.